This T cell receptor (beta chain) came from a study of cytomegalovirus exposure and HLA in healthy donors. Regarding the study as a whole: The study flagged 150 to 200 TCR beta chains as cytomegalovirus-associated. Analyses of presence/absence relied on an assumption of roughly uniform sequencing depth across donors. Looking again later, the authors saw that most CMV-associated TCR beta chains seemed HLA-restricted.

It was with 60 Vbeta and 13 Jbeta primers that the PCR ran. Assay: immunoSEQ multiplex PCR; the TCRdb copy retains only in-frame clones and omits some. This sample has hundreds of thousands of clones; roughly 83% occur once, and the top ten carry roughly 0.66%. About this clone: Its antigen is still unknown.

CDR1 is SNHLY and CDR2 is FYNNEI in the germline V gene. This CDR3 is built from 19 residues. The V and J ends lost 6 bases and 4 bases, in that order; junction bases with no gene match: 16. Sequencing was performed on PBMCs. This sequence joins TRBV2 and TRBJ2-6; 9 bases are a match to TRBD1. This TCR was sampled from a boy aged 2 to 9 in good health and CMV-seronegative. The CDR3 DNA reads TGTGCCAGCAGCGCGTCGGGACAGGGTATCCCTTTAGGGGCCAACGTCCTGACTTTC. Translated: CASSASGQGIPLGANVLTF.